The 15 T cell receptor beta chains below were found in one sample sequenced in a study of T cell changes during pregnancy in multiple sclerosis. Profiled with immunoSEQ multiplex PCR; TCRdb holds only in-frame clones, not every one. The sample lists 43,000 or so clones, 85% to 90% occurring once. The sequencing used peripheral blood, collected in the first trimester of pregnancy. These receptor sequences come from a female donor with multiple sclerosis, enrolled in a pregnancy study.

The chain uses TRBV19 and TRBJ2-3; TRBD1 might be the D (6 bases). V lost 5 bases and J lost 1, with 16 bases in between. Germline V CDR1 and CDR2: LNHDA, SQIVND (reference sequence). The CDR3 has 16 residues. The CDR3 protein is CASSLRQDPGTDTQYF. The CDR3 DNA is TGTGCCAGTAGTCTTCGACAGGATCCGGGCACAGATACGCAGTATTTT.

The J gene is TRBJ2-2, the V gene TRBV6-5; D not certain. This CDR3 has 16 residues. The germline CDR1 and CDR2 sequences are MNHEY and SVGAGI. Trimming removed 2 bases at V and 7 bases at J, with 17 bases between. The CDR3 loop is CASSYPPGMAGGELFF. In nucleotides, the CDR3 is TGTGCCAGCAGTTACCCCCCGGGTATGGCCGGCGGGGAGCTGTTTTTT.

This clone was observed a single time. The chain carries TRBV5-1 and TRBJ2-7, with TRBD2 matching over 7 bases. The V segment lost 1 base and the J segment 4 bases; nucleotides outside the gene matches: 8. The germline gives CDR1 SGHRS, CDR2 YFSETQ. There are 15 residues in the CDR3. CDR3 sequence: CASSLYPGGRYEQYF. The CDR3, as DNA: TGCGCCAGCAGCTTGTACCCGGGGGGTAGATACGAGCAGTACTTC.

J is TRBJ1-2 and V is TRBV9, with D possibly being TRBD1 (5 bases). In germline, CDR1 is SGDLS, CDR2 YYNGEE. There are 13 residues in the CDR3. Trimming removed 7 bases at V and 5 bases at J, with 15 bases between. The chain's CDR3 is CASAPTGVYGYTF. The CDR3 DNA is TGTGCCAGCGCCCCTACAGGAGTGTATGGCTACACCTTC.

J is TRBJ2-7 and V is TRBV4-1; D is perhaps TRBD2 (5 bases). CDR1 and CDR2 (germline): MGHRA, YSYEKL. The CDR3 length is 15 residues. V was cut by 4 bases and J by 4 bases, with 17 bases left in between. CDR3 amino acids: CASSLSWVGAYEQYF. The CDR3, as DNA: TGCGCCAGCAGCCTGTCTTGGGTGGGAGCATACGAGCAGTACTTC.

The rearrangement links TRBV25-1 to TRBJ1-1; the D gene is possibly TRBD1 (5 bases). Germline loops: CDR1 MGHDK, CDR2 SYGVNS. The CDR3 loop spans 14 amino acids. Trimming took off 3 bases at V and 3 bases at J, with 11 bases between the two ends. The chain's CDR3 is CASSDHRYDTEAFF. Here the CDR3 DNA reads TGTGCCAGCAGTGATCACAGGTATGACACTGAAGCTTTCTTT. The whole variable domain, filled in from reference TRBV25-1 and TRBJ1-1, reads EADIYQTPRYLVIGTGKKITLECSQTMGHDKMYWYQQDPGMELHLIHYSYGVNSTEKGDLSSESTVSRIRTEHFPLTLESARPSHTSQYLCASSDHRYDTEAFFGQGTRLTVV.

This chain uses TRBV7-2 with TRBJ1-4; TRBD1 agrees at 11 bases. The germline V gene encodes CDR1 SGHTA and CDR2 FQGNSA. The CDR3 extends over 18 amino acids. The V gene end was trimmed by 5 bases and the J gene end by 4 bases; junction bases not matched to a gene: 12. The CDR3 sequence: CASSPRWDRGTFNEKLFF. The CDR3, as DNA: TGTGCCAGCAGCCCAAGGTGGGACAGGGGGACCTTTAATGAAAAACTGTTTTTT.

The chain uses TRBV6-6 and TRBJ1-4; TRBD1 aligns across 7 bases. Trimming removed 5 bases from V and 8 bases from J; junction bases left unmatched: 8. The CDR3 is 14 amino acids. Germline V gene data show CDR1 as MNHNY and CDR2 as SVGAGI (reference sequence). The CDR3 coding sequence is TGTGCCAGCAGTCACCAGGGGGGTTGGGAAAAACTGTTTTTT. Its protein is CASSHQGGWEKLFF.

About this clone itself: Distinct nucleotide sequences in the sample also encode this CDR3. This chain joins TRBV10-1 and TRBJ2-1; TRBD2 agrees at 8 bases. The junction had 1 base not matched to a gene; V was cut back by 0 bases and J by 3 bases. Germline V gene data show CDR1 as WNHNN and CDR2 as SYGVQD (reference sequence). The CDR3 length is 15 residues. The CDR3 protein is CASSESSGGYNEQFF. The CDR3 DNA is TGCGCCAGCAGTGAGTCCAGCGGGGGCTACAATGAGCAGTTCTTC.

J is TRBJ2-3 and V is TRBV12-5; TRBD1 is a possible D gene (6 bases). The CDR3 contains 13 residues. The V gene lost 6 bases and the J gene lost 5 bases, with 12 bases spanning the gap. Per the germline V gene, CDR1 is LGHNT and CDR2 is FRNRAP. CDR3 sequence (DNA): TGTGCTAGTGGCCCTACAGGGATAGATACGCAGTATTTT. It codes for CASGPTGIDTQYF.

The V call is TRBV10-3, the J call TRBJ2-2; weak D call: TRBD2 (7 bases). There are 13 residues in the CDR3. With 7 bases removed from V and 6 bases from J, the gap between germline ends came to 12 bases. CDR1 is ENHRY and CDR2 is SYGVKD in the germline V gene. The CDR3, as DNA: TGTGCCATCAACGGGGGGCCCGCCGGGGAGCTGTTTTTT. This translates into CAINGGPAGELFF.

This clone occurred many times. The chain has TRBV19 and TRBJ1-5, with 7 bases lining up with TRBD1. In germline, CDR1 is LNHDA, CDR2 SQIVND (reference sequence). This CDR3 has 13 amino acids. The junction had 7 bases not matched to a gene; V was cut back by 9 bases and J by 5 bases. Here the CDR3 reads CASSRGRDQPQHF. The CDR3 DNA sequence: TGTGCCAGCTCTAGGGGGCGTGATCAGCCCCAGCATTTT. Drawing the rest from reference TRBV19 and TRBJ1-5, the complete variable domain is DGGITQSPKYLFRKEGQNVTLSCEQNLNHDAMYWYRQDPGQGLRLIYYSQIVNDFQKGDIAEGYSVSREKKESFPLTVTSAQKNPTAFYLCASSRGRDQPQHFGDGTRLSIL.

The CDR3 DNA sequence: TGTGCCAGCAGTTTAAGAGGGAGTTATAATTCACCCCTCCACTTT. Its protein is CASSLRGSYNSPLHF. The chain combines TRBV27 with TRBJ1-6, with D unclear. The germline gives CDR1 MNHEY, CDR2 SMNVEV (reference sequence). CDR3 size: 15 residues. V shed 2 bases and J shed 4 bases, with 9 bases lying between them.

The chain employs TRBV18 and TRBJ1-1; 7 bases fit TRBD1. The CDR3 totals 12 residues. Trimming cost V 6 bases and J 11 bases; bases outside gene matches: 9. Germline lookup yields CDR1 KGHSH and CDR2 LQKENI. Here the CDR3 DNA reads TGTGCCAGCTCGACCCGGGACAGCGGGGCTTTCTTT. It is translated as CASSTRDSGAFF.

This chain joins TRBV6-5 and TRBJ1-6; weak D call: TRBD1 (6 bases). CDR3 length: 13 residues. From germline, CDR1 is MNHEY and CDR2 SVGAGI. V was clipped by 6 bases and J by 12 bases, with 15 bases between them. The CDR3 reads CASRNNQGRPLHF. The CDR3 nucleotides read TGTGCCAGCAGGAATAATCAGGGGAGACCCCTCCACTTT.